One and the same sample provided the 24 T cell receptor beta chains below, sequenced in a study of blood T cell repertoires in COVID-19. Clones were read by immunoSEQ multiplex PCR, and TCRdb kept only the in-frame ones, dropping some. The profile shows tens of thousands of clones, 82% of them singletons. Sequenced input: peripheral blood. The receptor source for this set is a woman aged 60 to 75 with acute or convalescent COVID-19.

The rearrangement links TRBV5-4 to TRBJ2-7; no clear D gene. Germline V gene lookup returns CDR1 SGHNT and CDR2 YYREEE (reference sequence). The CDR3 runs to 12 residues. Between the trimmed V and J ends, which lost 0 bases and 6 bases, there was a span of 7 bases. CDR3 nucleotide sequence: TGTGCCAGCAGCTTGGTGGGCGTCGAGCAGTACTTC. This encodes CASSLVGVEQYF.

In nucleotides, the CDR3 is TGCGCCAGCAGCTCGACAGGGGGAACCTACGAGCAGTACTTC. Translated: CASSSTGGTYEQYF. The chain combines TRBV5-1 with TRBJ2-7; 9 bases are a match to TRBD1. This CDR3 comprises 14 residues. Per germline, CDR1 SGHRS and CDR2 YFSETQ. J was trimmed by 2 bases and V by 3 bases; bases with no gene match: 3. Drawing the rest from reference TRBV5-1 and TRBJ2-7, the complete variable domain is KAGVTQTPRYLIKTRGQQVTLSCSPISGHRSVSWYQQTPGQGLQFLFEYFSETQRNKGNFPGRFSGRQFSNSRSEMNVSTLELGDSALYLCASSSTGGTYEQYFGPGTRLTVT.

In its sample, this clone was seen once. The CDR3 is CASSWLDRATHEQYF. CDR3 DNA: TGCGCCAGCAGCTGGCTGGACAGGGCAACCCACGAGCAGTACTTC. The chain is built from TRBV5-1 and TRBJ2-7; TRBD1 matches 8 bases. The CDR3 contains 15 residues. The germline V gene encodes CDR1 SGHRS and CDR2 YFSETQ. Unmatched junction bases numbered 10, after V lost 3 bases and J lost 5 bases.

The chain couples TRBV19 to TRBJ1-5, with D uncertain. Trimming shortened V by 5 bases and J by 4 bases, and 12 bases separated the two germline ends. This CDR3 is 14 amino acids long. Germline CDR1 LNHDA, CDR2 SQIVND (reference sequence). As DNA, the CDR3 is TGTGCCAGTAGTCTCAGGAATCCAAATCAGCCCCAGCATTTT. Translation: CASSLRNPNQPQHF.

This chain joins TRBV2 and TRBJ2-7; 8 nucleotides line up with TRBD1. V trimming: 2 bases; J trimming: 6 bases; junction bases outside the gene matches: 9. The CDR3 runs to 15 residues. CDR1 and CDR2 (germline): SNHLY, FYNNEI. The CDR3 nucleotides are TGTGCCAGCAGTGAATGGCGGGACAGGTTAAGCGAGCAGTACTTC. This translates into CASSEWRDRLSEQYF.

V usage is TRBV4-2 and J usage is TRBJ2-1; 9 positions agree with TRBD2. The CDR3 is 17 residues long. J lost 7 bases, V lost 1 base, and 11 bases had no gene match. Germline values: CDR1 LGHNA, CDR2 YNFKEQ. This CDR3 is CASSQVSSGKVGNEQFF. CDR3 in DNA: TGTGCCAGCAGCCAAGTATCTAGCGGGAAAGTCGGGAATGAGCAGTTCTTC.

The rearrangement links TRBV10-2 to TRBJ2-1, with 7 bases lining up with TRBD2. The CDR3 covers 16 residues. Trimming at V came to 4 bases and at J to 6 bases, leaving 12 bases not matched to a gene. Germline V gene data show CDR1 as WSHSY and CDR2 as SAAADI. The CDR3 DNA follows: TGCGCCAGCAGTGGTTTAAGTGGGTCGGGAGGCAATGAGCAGTTCTTC. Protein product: CASSGLSGSGGNEQFF.

CDR3 loop: CASTLGLAGYEQYF. Written as DNA, the CDR3 is TGTGCCAGCACCCTTGGACTAGCGGGCTACGAGCAGTACTTC. J is TRBJ2-7 and V is TRBV6-5; 11 bases fit TRBD2. Germline trimming cut 7 bases from V and 3 bases from J; bases unmatched to any gene: 5. This CDR3 spans 14 amino acids. In germline, CDR1 is MNHEY, CDR2 SVGAGI.

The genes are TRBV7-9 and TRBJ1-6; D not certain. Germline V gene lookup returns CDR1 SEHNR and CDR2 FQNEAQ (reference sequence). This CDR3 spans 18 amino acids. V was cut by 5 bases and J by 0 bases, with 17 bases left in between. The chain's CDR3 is CASSQVLMGYSYNSPLHF. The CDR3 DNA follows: TGTGCCAGCAGCCAAGTTTTGATGGGCTACTCCTATAATTCACCCCTCCACTTT.

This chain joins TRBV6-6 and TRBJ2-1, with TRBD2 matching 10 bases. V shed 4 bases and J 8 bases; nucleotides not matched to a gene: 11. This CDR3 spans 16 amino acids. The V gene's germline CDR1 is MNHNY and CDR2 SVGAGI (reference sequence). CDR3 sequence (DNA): TGTGCCAGCAGTTTCGAGCGGGAGGGCCGAGATGATGAGCAGTTCTTC. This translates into CASSFEREGRDDEQFF.

CDR3 DNA: TGTGCCAGCAGCTTAAGCGGGTATCAGCCCCAGCATTTT. Translation: CASSLSGYQPQHF. The chain employs TRBV11-2 and TRBJ1-5; D unclear. V lost 2 bases to trimming and J lost 5 bases, with 7 bases between them. The CDR3 has 13 amino acids. Germline loops: CDR1 SGHAT, CDR2 FQNNGV.

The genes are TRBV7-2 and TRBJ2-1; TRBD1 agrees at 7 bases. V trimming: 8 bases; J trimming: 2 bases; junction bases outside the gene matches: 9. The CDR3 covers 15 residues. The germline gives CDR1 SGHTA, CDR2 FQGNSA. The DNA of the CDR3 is TGTGCCAGCTCACGATGGGACAGAACCTACAATGAGCAGTTCTTC. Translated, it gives CASSRWDRTYNEQFF.

The CDR3 spells CSVDGGRYGYTF. CDR3 coding DNA: TGCAGCGTTGACGGGGGGAGGTATGGCTACACCTTC. The rearrangement uses TRBV29-1 and TRBJ1-2; a possible D gene is TRBD1 (5 bases). Germline V gene sequence: CDR1 SQVTM, CDR2 ANQGSEA. The CDR3 totals 12 residues. V was cut by 3 bases and J by 5 bases, with 10 bases left in between.

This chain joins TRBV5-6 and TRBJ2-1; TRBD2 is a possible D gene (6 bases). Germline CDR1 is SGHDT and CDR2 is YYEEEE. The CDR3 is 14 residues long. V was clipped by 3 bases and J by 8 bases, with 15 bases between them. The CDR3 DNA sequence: TGTGCCAGCAGCTCTGTGGGGGGTAACGATGAGCAGTTCTTC. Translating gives CASSSVGGNDEQFF.

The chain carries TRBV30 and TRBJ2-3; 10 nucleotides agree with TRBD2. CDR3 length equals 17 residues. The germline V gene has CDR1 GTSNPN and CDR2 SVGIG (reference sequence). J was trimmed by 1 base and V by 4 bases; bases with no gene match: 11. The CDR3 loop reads CAWNPWLAGARTDTQYF. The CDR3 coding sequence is TGTGCCTGGAACCCTTGGCTAGCGGGGGCCCGCACAGATACGCAGTATTTT.

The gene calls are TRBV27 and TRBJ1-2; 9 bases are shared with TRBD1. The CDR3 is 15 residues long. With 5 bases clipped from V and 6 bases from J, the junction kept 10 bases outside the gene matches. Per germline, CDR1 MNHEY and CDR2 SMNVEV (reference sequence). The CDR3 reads CASSTPGTGNNGYTF. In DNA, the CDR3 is TGTGCCAGCAGTACCCCCGGGACAGGGAATAATGGCTACACCTTC.

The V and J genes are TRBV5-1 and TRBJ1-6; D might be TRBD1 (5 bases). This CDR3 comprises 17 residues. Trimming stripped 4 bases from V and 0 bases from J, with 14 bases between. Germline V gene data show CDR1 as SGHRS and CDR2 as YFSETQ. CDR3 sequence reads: CASSRQTLSSYNSPLHF. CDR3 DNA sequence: TGCGCCAGCAGCCGACAGACACTGAGCTCCTATAATTCACCCCTCCACTTT.

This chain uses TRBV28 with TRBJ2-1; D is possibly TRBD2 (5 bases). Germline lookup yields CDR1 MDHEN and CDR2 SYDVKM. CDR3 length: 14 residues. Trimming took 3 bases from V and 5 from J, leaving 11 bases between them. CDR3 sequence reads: CASSFVGKNNEQFF. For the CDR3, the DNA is TGTGCCAGCAGTTTTGTCGGGAAAAACAATGAGCAGTTCTTC.

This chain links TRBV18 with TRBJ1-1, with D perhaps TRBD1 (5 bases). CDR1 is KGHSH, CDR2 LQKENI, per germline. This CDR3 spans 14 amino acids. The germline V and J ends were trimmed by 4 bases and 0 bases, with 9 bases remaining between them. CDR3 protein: CASSLQDMNTEAFF. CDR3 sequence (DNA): TGTGCCAGCTCACTACAGGATATGAACACTGAAGCTTTCTTT.

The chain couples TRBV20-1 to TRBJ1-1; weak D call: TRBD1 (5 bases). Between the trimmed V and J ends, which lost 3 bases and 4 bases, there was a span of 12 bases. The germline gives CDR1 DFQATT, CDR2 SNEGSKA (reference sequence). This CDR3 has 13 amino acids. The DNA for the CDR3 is TGCAGTGCTAGTTCAGGGCAGCGCACTGAAGCTTTCTTT. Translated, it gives CSASSGQRTEAFF.

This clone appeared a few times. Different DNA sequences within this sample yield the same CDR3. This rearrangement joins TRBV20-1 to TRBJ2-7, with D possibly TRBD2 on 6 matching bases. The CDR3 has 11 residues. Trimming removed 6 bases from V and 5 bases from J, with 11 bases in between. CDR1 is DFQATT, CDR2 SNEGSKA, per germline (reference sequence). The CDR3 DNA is TGCAGTGCCCGAAGCGGGCACGAGCAGTACTTC. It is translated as CSARSGHEQYF.

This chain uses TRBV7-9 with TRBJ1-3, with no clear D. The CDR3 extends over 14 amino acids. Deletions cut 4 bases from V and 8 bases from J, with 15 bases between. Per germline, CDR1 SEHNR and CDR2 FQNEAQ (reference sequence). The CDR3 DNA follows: TGTGCCAGCAGCTCCTCCTCAGGTTGGGACACCATATATTTT. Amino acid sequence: CASSSSSGWDTIYF.

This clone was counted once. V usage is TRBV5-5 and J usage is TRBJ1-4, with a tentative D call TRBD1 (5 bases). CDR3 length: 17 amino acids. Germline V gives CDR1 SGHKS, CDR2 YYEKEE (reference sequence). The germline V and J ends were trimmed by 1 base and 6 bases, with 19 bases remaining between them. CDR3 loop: CASSLFPQDPGYEKLFF. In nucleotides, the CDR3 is TGTGCCAGCAGCTTGTTCCCACAGGACCCGGGTTATGAAAAACTGTTTTTT.

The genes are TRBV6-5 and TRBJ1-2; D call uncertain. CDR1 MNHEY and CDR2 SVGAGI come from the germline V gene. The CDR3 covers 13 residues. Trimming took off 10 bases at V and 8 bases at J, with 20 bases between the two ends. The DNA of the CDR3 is TGTGCCACGGGGTGGACTTTAACGTCCGGCTACACCTTC. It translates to CATGWTLTSGYTF.